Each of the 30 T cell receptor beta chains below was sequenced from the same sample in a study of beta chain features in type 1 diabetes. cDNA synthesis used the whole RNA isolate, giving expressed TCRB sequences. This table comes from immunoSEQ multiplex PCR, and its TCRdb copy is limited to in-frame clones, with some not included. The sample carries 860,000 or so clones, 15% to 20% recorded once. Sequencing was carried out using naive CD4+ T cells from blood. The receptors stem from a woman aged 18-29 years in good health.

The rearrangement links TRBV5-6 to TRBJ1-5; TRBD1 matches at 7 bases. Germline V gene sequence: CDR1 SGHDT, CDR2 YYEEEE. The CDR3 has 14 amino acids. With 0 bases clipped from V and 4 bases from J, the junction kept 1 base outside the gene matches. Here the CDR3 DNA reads TGTGCCAGCAGCTTGGGGGACAGAAATCAGCCCCAGCATTTT. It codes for CASSLGDRNQPQHF.

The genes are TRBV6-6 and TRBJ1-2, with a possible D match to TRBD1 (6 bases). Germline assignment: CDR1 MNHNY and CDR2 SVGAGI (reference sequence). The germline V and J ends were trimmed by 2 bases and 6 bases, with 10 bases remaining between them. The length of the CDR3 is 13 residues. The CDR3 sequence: CASSYGGQNGYTF. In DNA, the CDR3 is TGTGCCAGCAGTTACGGAGGACAGAATGGCTACACCTTC.

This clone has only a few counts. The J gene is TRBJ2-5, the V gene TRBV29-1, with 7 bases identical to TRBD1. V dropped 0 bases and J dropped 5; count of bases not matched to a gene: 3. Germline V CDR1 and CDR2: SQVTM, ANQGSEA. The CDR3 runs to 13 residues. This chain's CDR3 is CSVEEGGFETQYF. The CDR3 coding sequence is TGCAGCGTTGAAGAAGGGGGCTTTGAGACCCAGTACTTC.

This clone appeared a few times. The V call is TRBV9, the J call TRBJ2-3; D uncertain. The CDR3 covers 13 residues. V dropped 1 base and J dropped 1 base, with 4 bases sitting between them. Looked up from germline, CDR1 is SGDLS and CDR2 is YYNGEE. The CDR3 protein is CASSVSGTDTQYF. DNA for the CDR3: TGTGCCAGCAGCGTATCCGGCACAGATACGCAGTATTTT. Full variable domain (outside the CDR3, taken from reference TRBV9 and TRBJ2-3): DSGVTQTPKHLITATGQRVTLRCSPRSGDLSVYWYQQSLDQGLQFLIQYYNGEERAKGNILERFSAQQFPDLHSELNLSSLELGDSALYFCASSVSGTDTQYFGPGTRLTVL.

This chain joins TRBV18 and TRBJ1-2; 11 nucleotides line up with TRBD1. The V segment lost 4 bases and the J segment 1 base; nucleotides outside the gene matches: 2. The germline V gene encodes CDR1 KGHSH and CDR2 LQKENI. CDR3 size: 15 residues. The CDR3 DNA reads TGTGCCAGCTCACAGGGACAGGGGGTTAACTATGGCTACACCTTC. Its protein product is CASSQGQGVNYGYTF.

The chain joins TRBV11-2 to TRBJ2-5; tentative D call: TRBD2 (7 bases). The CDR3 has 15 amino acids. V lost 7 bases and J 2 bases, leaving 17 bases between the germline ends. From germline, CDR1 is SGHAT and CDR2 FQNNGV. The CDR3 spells CASNIGGAEQETQYF. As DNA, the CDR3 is TGTGCCAGCAACATAGGGGGGGCAGAACAAGAGACCCAGTACTTC.

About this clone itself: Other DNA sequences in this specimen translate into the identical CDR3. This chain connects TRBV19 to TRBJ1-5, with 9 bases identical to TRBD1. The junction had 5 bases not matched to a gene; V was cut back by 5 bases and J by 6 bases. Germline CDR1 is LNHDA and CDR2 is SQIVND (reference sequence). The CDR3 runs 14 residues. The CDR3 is CASSGTGGGQPQHF. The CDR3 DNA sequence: TGTGCCAGTAGTGGAACAGGGGGCGGTCAGCCCCAGCATTTT.

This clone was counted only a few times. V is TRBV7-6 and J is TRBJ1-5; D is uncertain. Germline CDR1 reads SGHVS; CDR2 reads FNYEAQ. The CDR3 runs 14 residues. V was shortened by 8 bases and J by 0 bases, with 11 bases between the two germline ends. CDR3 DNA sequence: TGTGCCAGCTCGAATGGTTATAGCAATCAGCCCCAGCATTTT. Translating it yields CASSNGYSNQPQHF. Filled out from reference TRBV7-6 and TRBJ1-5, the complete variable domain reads GAGVSQSPRYKVTKRGQDVALRCDPISGHVSLYWYRQALGQGPEFLTYFNYEAQQDKSGLPNDRFSAERPEGSISTLTIQRTEQRDSAMYRCASSNGYSNQPQHFGDGTRLSIL.

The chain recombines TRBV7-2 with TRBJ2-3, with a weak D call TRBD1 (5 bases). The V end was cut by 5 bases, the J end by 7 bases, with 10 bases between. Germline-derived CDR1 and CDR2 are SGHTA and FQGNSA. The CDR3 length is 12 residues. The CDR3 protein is CASSTGYNTQYF. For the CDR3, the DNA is TGTGCCAGCAGCACAGGATACAATACGCAGTATTTT.

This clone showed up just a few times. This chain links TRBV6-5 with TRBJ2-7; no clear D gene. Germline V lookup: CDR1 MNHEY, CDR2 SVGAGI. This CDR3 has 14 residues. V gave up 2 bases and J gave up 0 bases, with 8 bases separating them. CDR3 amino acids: CASSYGRDSYEQYF. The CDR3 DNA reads TGTGCCAGCAGTTACGGCCGAGACTCCTACGAGCAGTACTTC.

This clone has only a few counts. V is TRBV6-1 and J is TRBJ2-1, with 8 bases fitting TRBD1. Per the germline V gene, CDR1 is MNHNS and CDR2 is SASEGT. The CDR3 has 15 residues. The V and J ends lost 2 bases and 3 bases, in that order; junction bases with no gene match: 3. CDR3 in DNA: TGTGCCAGCAGTGAAACAGGGGGAGGCTACAATGAGCAGTTCTTC. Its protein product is CASSETGGGYNEQFF.

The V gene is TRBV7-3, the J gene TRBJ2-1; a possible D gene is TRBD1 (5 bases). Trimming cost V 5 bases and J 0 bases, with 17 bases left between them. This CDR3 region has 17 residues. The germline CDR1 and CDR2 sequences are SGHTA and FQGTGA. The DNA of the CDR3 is TGTGCCAGCAGCCAGGGCTCGGGCGGAAGCTCCTACAATGAGCAGTTCTTC. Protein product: CASSQGSGGSSYNEQFF.

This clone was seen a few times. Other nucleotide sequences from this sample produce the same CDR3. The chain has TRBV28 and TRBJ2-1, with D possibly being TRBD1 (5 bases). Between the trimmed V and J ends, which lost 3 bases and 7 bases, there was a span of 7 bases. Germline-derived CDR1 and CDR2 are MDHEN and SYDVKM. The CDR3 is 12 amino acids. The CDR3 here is CASSLGRNEQFF. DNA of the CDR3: TGTGCCAGCAGTTTGGGGCGGAATGAGCAGTTCTTC.

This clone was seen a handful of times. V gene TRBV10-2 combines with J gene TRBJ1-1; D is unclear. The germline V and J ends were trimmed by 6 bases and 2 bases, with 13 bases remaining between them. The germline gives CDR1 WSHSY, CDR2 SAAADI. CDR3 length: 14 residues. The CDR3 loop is CASRGSRSNTEAFF. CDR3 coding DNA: TGCGCCAGCAGAGGGTCAAGGAGTAACACTGAAGCTTTCTTT.

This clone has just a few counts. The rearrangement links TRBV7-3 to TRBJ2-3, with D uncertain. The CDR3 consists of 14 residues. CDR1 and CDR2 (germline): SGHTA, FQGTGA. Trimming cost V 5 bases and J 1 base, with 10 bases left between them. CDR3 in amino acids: CASSRSGGTDTQYF. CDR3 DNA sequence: TGTGCCAGCAGCAGGTCAGGAGGCACAGATACGCAGTATTTT.

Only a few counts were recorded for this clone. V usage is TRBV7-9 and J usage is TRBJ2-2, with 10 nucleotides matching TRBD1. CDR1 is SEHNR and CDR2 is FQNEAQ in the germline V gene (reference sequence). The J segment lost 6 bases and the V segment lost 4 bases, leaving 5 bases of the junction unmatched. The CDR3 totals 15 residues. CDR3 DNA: TGTGCCAGCAGCTCTAACGGACAGGGGGCCGGGGAGCTGTTTTTT. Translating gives CASSSNGQGAGELFF.

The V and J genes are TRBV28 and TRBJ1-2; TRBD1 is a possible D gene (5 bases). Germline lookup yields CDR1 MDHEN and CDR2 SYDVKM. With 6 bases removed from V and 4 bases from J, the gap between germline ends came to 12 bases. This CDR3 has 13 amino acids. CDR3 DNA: TGTGCCAGCAGCCTAGACAGAATCTATGGCTACACCTTC. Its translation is CASSLDRIYGYTF.

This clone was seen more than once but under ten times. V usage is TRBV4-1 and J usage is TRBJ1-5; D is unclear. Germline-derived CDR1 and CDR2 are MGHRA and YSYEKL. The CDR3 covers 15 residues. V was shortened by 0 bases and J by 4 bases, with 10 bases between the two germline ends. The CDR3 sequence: CASSQEPYSNQPQHF. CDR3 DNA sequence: TGCGCCAGCAGCCAAGAGCCATACTCAAATCAGCCCCAGCATTTT.

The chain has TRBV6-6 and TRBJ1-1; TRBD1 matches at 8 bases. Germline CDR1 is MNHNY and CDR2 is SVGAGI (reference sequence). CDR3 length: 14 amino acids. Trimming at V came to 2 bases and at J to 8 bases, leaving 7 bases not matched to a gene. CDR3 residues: CASSYQGQDQEAFF. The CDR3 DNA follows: TGTGCCAGCAGTTACCAGGGACAGGATCAGGAAGCTTTCTTT.

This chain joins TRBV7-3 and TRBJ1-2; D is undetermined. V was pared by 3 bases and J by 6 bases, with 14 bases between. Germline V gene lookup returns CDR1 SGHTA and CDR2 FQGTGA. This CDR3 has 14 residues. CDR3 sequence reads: CASSLKGGSNGYTF. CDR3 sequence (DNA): TGTGCCAGCAGCTTGAAAGGAGGTTCGAATGGCTACACCTTC. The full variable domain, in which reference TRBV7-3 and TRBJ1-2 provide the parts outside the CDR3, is GAGVSQTPSNKVTEKGKYVELRCDPISGHTALYWYRQSLGQGPEFLIYFQGTGAADDSGLPNDRFFAVRPEGSVSTLKIQRTERGDSAVYLCASSLKGGSNGYTFGSGTRLTVV.

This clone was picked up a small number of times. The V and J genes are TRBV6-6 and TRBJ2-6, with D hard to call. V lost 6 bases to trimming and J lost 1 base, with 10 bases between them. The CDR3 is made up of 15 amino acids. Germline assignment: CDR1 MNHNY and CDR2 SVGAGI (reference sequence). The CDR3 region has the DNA TGTGCCAGCAGACCGCCGGGTTCTGGGGCCAACGTCCTGACTTTC. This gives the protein CASRPPGSGANVLTF.

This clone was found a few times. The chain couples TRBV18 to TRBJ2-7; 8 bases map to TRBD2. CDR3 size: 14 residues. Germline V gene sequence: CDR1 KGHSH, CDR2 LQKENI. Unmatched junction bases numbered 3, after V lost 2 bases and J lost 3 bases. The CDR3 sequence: CASSPERGNYEQYF. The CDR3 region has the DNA TGTGCCAGCTCACCAGAGCGGGGGAACTACGAGCAGTACTTC.

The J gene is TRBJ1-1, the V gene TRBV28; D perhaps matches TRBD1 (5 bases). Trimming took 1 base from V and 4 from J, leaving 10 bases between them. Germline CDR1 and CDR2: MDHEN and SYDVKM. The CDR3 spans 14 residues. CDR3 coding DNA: TGTGCCAGCAGTTTATCGAGGGGACGCACTGAAGCTTTCTTT. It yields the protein CASSLSRGRTEAFF.

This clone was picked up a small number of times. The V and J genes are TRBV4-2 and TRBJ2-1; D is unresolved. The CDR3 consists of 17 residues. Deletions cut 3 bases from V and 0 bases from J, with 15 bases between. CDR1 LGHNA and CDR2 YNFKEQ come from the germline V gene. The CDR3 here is CASSQTTRPSSYNEQFF. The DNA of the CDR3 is TGTGCCAGCAGCCAGACGACTCGACCGAGCTCCTACAATGAGCAGTTCTTC.

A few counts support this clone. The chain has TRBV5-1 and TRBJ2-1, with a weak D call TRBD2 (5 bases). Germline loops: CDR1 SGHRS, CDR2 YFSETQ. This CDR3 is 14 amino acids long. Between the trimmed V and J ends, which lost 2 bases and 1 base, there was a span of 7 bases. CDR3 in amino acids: CASSFRGSYNEQFF. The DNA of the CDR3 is TGCGCCAGCAGCTTCCGCGGGTCCTACAATGAGCAGTTCTTC.

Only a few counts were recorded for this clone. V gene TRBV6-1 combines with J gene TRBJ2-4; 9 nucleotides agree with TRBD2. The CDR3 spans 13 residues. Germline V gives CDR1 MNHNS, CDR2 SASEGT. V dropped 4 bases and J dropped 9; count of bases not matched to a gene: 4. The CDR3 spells CASSASGTGIQYF. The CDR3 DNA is TGTGCCAGCAGTGCTAGCGGGACGGGCATTCAGTACTTC.

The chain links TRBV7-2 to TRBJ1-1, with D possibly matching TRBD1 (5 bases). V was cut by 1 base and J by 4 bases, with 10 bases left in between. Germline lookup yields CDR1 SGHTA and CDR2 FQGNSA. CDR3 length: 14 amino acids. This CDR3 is CASSLGRDFTEAFF. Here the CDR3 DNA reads TGTGCCAGCAGCTTAGGTCGGGACTTCACTGAAGCTTTCTTT.

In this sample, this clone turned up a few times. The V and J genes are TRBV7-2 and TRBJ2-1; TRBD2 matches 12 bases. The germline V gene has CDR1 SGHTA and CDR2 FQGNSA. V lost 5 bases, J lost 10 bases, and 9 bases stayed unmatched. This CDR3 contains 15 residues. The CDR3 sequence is CASSTSSGRAVEQFF. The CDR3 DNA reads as TGTGCCAGCAGCACCTCTAGCGGGAGGGCCGTGGAGCAGTTCTTC.

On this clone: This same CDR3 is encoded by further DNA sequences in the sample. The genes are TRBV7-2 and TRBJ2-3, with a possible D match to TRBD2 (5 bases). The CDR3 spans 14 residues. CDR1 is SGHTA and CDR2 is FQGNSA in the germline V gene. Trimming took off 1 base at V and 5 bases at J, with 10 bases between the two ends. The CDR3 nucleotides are TGTGCCAGCAGCTTAGGTGGGAGCGGAGATACGCAGTATTTT. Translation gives CASSLGGSGDTQYF.

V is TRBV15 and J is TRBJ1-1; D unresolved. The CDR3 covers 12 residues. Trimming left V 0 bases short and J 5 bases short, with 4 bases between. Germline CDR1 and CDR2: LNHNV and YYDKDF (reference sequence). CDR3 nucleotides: TGTGCCACCAGCAGAGAAGGAACTGAAGCTTTCTTT. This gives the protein CATSREGTEAFF. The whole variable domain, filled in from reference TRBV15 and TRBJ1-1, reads DAMVIQNPRYQVTQFGKPVTLSCSQTLNHNVMYWYQQKSSQAPKLLFHYYDKDFNNEADTPDNFQSRRPNTSFCFLDIRSPGLGDTAMYLCATSREGTEAFFGQGTRLTVV.